These T cell receptor beta chains were read from a single sample in a study of T cells expressing NK-cell markers. TCRdb reprocessed the 5' RACE reads, keeping one entry per CDR3 protein, no DNA. The sample's table shows a few hundred thousand distinct CDR3 sequences. The sample comprised blood T cells: a sorted CD56 or NKG2C T cell subset, CD4+ or CD8+ T cells, or bulk PBMC T cells (not recorded which). These receptor sequences come from a man younger than 35 in good health. Each CDR3 is given with its conserved first and last residue.

V	J	length	CDR3
TRBV27	TRBJ2-2	16	CASSPSGPGGTGELFF
TRBV6-5	TRBJ2-1	17	CASSYFWRGNSYNEQFF
TRBV6-5	TRBJ2-1	14	CATELLRGRWEQFF
TRBV20-1	TRBJ2-3	13	CSSSLGGSDTQYF
TRBV12-3/TRBV12-4	TRBJ1-2	16	CASSRHFGTDRYGYTF
TRBV12-3/TRBV12-4	TRBJ2-1	15	CASSPSGYFRHEQFF
TRBV15	TRBJ1-1	13	CATSRGGRVEAFF
TRBV5-1	TRBJ2-1	19	CASSLAGGSGSIAYNEQFF
TRBV6-1	TRBJ1-1	14	CASKRTGANTEAFF
TRBV4-2	TRBJ2-5	14	CASSRPGPDETQYF
TRBV7-9	TRBJ1-3	15	CASSPRDKDGNTIYF
TRBV29-1	TRBJ2-5	11	CSGEVVETQYF
TRBV20-1	TRBJ2-7	13	CSGTSGRSYEQYF
TRBV6-5	TRBJ2-1	18	CASRLGSRQGGRNNEQFF
TRBV28	TRBJ1-2	12	CASTRANGGYTF
TRBV7-2	TRBJ1-3	14	CASRTLSGGNTIYF
TRBV30	TRBJ2-3	13	CAWSVRREDTQYF
TRBV5-1	TRBJ2-5	18	CASSPGLAGVVGKETQYF
TRBV7-3	TRBJ2-1	16	CASSFSTGTGKNEQFF
TRBV12-3/TRBV12-4	TRBJ1-1	17	CASSQSTLQGINHEAFF
TRBV24-1	TRBJ2-1	15	CATSDRTGVYNEQFF
TRBV6-2/TRBV6-3	TRBJ1-1	16	CASSYDVSGMNTEAFF
TRBV25-1	TRBJ2-1	16	CASSPGTGGRSDEQFF
TRBV18	TRBJ2-2	15	CASSPRRTEIRELFF
TRBV12-3/TRBV12-4	TRBJ2-1	17	CASSLDSAHGDNGEQFF
TRBV20-1	TRBJ2-1	12	CSARPGPREQFF
TRBV20-1	TRBJ2-2	12	CSARTVAGELFF
TRBV27	TRBJ1-5	15	CASRGGVNSNQPQHF
TRBV5-1	TRBJ2-2	18	CASSFLPPRTGGFGELFF
TRBV5-6	TRBJ1-4	14	CASSRGQLNEKLFF
TRBV5-1	TRBJ2-4	15	CASSLDPGFKNIQYF
TRBV25-1	TRBJ2-3	14	CASTGRAGPDTQYF
TRBV6-5	TRBJ1-4	16	CASYKTALLGDEKLFF
TRBV5-5	TRBJ2-1	16	CASSHPVGGRYNEQFF
TRBV24-1	TRBJ2-1	14	CATSEWGQGNEQFF
TRBV21-1	TRBJ2-5	15	CASSTTDWDQETQYF
TRBV12-3/TRBV12-4	TRBJ1-1	15	CASSSDRVVGVEAFF
TRBV24-1	TRBJ2-2	16	CATSEDRVEITGELFF
TRBV5-5	TRBJ2-3	14	CASTLGGTADTQYF
TRBV11-2	TRBJ2-5	17	CASSLGETVQPAETQYF
TRBV30	TRBJ2-1	14	CAWRNWDRGSEQFF
TRBV5-1	TRBJ1-1	18	CASSFSVRGQGTDTEAFF
TRBV6-1	TRBJ1-6	16	CASSPRLGSYNSPLHF
TRBV10-3	TRBJ2-7	16	CAIRDPGLAGGYEQYF
TRBV6-1	TRBJ2-3	14	CASSRGQGADTQYF
TRBV12-5	TRBJ2-3	15	CASGLQGASVDTQYF
TRBV5-1	TRBJ1-1	16	CASSFGRRGKDTEAFF
TRBV12-3/TRBV12-4	TRBJ2-2	15	CASSVRTGGIGELFF
TRBV12-3/TRBV12-4	TRBJ2-1	15	CASSLSRDQGNEQFF
TRBV5-5	TRBJ2-1	16	CASSLVRLAVYNEQFF
TRBV20-1	TRBJ1-4	15	CSAREGGGGNEKLFF
TRBV5-1	TRBJ2-7	18	CASSLVAGTRRSPYEQYF
TRBV20-1	TRBJ2-3	15	CSAIRPSENTDTQYF
TRBV20-1	TRBJ2-2	15	CSARGGRALTGELFF